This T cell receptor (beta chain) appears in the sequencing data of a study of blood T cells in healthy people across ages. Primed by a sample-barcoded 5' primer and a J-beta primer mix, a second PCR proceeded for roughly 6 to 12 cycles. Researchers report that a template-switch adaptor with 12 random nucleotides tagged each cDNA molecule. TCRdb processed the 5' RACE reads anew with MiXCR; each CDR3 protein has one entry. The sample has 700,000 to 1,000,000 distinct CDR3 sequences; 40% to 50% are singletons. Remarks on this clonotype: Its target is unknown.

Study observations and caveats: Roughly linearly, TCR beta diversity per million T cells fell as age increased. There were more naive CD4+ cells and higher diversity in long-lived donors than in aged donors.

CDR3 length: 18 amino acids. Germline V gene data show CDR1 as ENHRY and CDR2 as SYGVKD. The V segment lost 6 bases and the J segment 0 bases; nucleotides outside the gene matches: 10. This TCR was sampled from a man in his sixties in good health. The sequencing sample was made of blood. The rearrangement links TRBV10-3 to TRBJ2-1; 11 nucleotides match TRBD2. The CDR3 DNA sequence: TGTGCCATCAGCCCCGGGACTAGCGGCCCCCACTCCTACAATGAGCAGTTCTTC. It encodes CAISPGTSGPHSYNEQFF.